This T cell receptor (beta chain) was obtained from a study of T cell responses to AZD1222 COVID-19 vaccine. The table came from immunoSEQ multiplex PCR; TCRdb's copy has only in-frame clones and leaves some out. The data show about 120,000 clones, around nine tenths seen once. V gave up 2 bases and J gave up 2 bases, with 9 bases separating them. The CDR3 is 15 amino acids. From germline, CDR1 is MNHEY and CDR2 SMNVEV (reference sequence). The chain employs TRBV27 and TRBJ1-4; unclear D gene. This TCR came from an adult who received the MenACWY meningococcal vaccine as a control. The source was peripheral blood, collected 28 days after the second dose of the MenACWY control vaccine. CDR3 nucleotides: TGTGCCAGCAGTTTAGAGGGAGGGACTAATGAAAAACTGTTTTTT. This sequence encodes CASSLEGGTNEKLFF.